This T cell receptor beta chain was profiled in a study of blood T cell repertoires in COVID-19. Whole-study context: Material from acute and convalescent COVID-19 was sourced from the United States, Italy and Spain. Sources were T cells, B-cell-depleted T cells, or PBMCs; the material itself was cDNA or gDNA.

This clone was seen once. TCRdb's copy holds only in-frame clones and misses some; the assay was immunoSEQ multiplex PCR. The repertoire has around 200,000 clones, 65% to 85% of them found once; the top ten carry 7% to 10%. V lost 1 base, J lost 5 bases, and 8 bases stayed unmatched. The CDR3 contains 18 residues. The germline V gene has CDR1 MNHEY and CDR2 SVGEGT. This sequence was found in a woman aged 45-65 years with acute or convalescent COVID-19. The sequencing input was peripheral blood. The V gene is TRBV6-2 or TRBV6-3, the J gene TRBJ2-7; the match to TRBD2 covers 16 bases. CDR3: CASSYWGLAGGPSDEQYF. In nucleotides, the CDR3 is TGTGCCAGCAGTTACTGGGGACTAGCGGGAGGGCCCTCGGACGAGCAGTACTTC.